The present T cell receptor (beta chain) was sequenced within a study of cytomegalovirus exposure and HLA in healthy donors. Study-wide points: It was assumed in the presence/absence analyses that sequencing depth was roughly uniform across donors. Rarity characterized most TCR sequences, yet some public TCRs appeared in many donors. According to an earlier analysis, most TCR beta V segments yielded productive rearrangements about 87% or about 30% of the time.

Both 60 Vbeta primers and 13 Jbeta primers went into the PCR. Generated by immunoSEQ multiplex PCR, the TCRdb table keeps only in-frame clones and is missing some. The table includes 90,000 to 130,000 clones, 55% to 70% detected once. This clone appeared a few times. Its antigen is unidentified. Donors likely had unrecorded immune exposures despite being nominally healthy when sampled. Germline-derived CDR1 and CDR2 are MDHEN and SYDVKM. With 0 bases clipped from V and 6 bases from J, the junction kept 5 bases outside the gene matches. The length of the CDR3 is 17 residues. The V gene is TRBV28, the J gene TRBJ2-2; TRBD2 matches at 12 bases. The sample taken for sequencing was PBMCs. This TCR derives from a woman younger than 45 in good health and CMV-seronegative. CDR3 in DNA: TGTGCCAGCAGTTTATGGTCCCTAGCGGGAGGGCCCGGGGAGCTGTTTTTT. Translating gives CASSLWSLAGGPGELFF.